This T cell receptor (beta chain) is from a study of monozygotic twins with inflammatory bowel disease. Each of the TCR libraries took approximately 3,500 ng of total RNA. TCRalpha along with TCRbeta cDNA was subjected to two nested PCRs lasting about 16 and 10 cycles. TCRdb re-analyzed the 5' RACE reads; it lists each CDR3 protein once, without DNA. Its clone listing holds 310,000 or so distinct CDR3 sequences. General study findings and limits: Sharing of clonotypes with others was lower in IBD patients than in healthy twins, and this was especially so with disease activity. Diversity of TCRbeta measured by inverse Simpson was lower in IBD patients than in healthy co-twins.

About this clonotype itself: Its antigen is currently unknown.

This clonotype was sampled from a human donor with ulcerative colitis or Crohn's disease, or a healthy co-twin of an affected twin (not recorded which). The sequenced material came from blood.

This CDR3 reads CASSLAPGPRQPQHF. V and J are TRBV7-9 and TRBJ1-5. Germline V gene lookup returns CDR1 SEHNR and CDR2 FQNEAQ (reference sequence). The CDR3 has 15 residues.